This TCR beta chain was observed in a study of control samples from healthy donors and cancer patients. CDR1 and CDR2 from the germline V gene are MDHEN and SYDVKM. The CDR3 loop spans 15 amino acids. V was cut by 7 bases and J by 0 bases, with 12 bases left in between. Sequencing was performed with immunoSEQ multiplex PCR; in TCRdb, only in-frame clones are kept and a portion is missing. The sample has just over 150,000 clones, roughly 90% seen once. The sample comprised blood. This TCR was recovered from a man younger than 40 in good health. The V and J genes are TRBV28 and TRBJ1-4; D not resolved. CDR3: CASTLGGSTNEKLFF. CDR3 coding DNA: TGTGCCAGCACTCTGGGAGGGTCAACTAATGAAAAACTGTTTTTT.